The entry below describes one TCR beta chain. Its antigen is unidentified. The data were taken from a study of CD8+CD57+ T cells in acquired aplastic anemia. Study results and caveats: Sharing between patients and controls was observed for around 30 CD8+ CDR3 sequences.

Both TCR beta VDJ combination and CDR3 sequence profiling were carried out. Genomic DNA was the template for this profiling. TCRdb passed the reads through MiXCR, listing each CDR3 protein once. The sample lists about 190,000 distinct CDR3 sequences; around three fifths were seen once. The germline gives CDR1 LNHNV, CDR2 YYDKDF (reference sequence). The CDR3 has 17 amino acids. Trimming left V 0 bases short and J 0 bases short, with 9 bases between. This clonotype was sampled from a human donor with severe aplastic anemia or a healthy control (not recorded which). The chain recombines TRBV15 with TRBJ1-6; D is undetermined. Material: sorted CD4+, CD8+, or CD8+CD57+ T cells (not recorded which) from PBMCs. CDR3 sequence (DNA): TGTGCCACCAGCAGAGATCCCTCTAGCTCCTATAATTCACCCCTCCACTTT. Amino acid sequence: CATSRDPSSSYNSPLHF.